This T cell receptor (beta chain) emerged from a study of T cell responses to AZD1222 COVID-19 vaccine. The repertoire was sequenced with immunoSEQ multiplex PCR; TCRdb's copy has only in-frame clones and lacks some. Counted here are 110,000 to 150,000 clones, approximately 92% occurring once; the ten biggest clones make up 1.5% to 2%. The CDR3 has 14 amino acids. Trimming removed 4 bases from V and 4 bases from J; junction bases left unmatched: 4. Germline CDR1 is LNHDA and CDR2 is SQIVND (reference sequence). Sequencing used peripheral blood, obtained on day 0 of AZD1222 vaccination. The V gene is TRBV19, the J gene TRBJ2-7; 10 bases fit TRBD1. This sequence originates from an adult in good health. The CDR3, as DNA: TGTGCCAGTAGTACCGGGACAGGGGAGTACGAGCAGTACTTC. Translating it yields CASSTGTGEYEQYF.